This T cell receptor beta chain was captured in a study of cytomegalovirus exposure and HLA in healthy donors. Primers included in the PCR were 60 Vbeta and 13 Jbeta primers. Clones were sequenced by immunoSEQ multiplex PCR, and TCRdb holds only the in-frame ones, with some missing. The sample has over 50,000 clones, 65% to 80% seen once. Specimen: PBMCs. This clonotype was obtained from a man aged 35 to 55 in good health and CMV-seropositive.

In DNA form, the CDR3 reads TGCGCCAGCAGCCTCAAACTGGACGCCGGGACAGGTTTTGATGGGCAGTTCTTC. Translated: CASSLKLDAGTGFDGQFF. The genes are TRBV5-1 and TRBJ2-1, with TRBD1 matching over 8 bases. Germline CDR1 SGHRS, CDR2 YFSETQ. The CDR3 contains 18 residues. Unmatched junction bases numbered 24, after V lost 4 bases and J lost 12 bases.